Listed below are T cell receptor beta chains from one sample, sequenced in a study of cytomegalovirus exposure and HLA in healthy donors. Only in-frame clones appear in the TCRdb table, and some are missing; sequencing was by immunoSEQ multiplex PCR. The data show over 100,000 clones, 80% to 85% seen once. Sequencing was performed on PBMCs. These TCRs come from a man under 40 in good health and CMV-seropositive. The CDR3 runs from the conserved cysteine through the conserved F or W. Fields, in order: D gene, V gene, CDR3 length, J gene, clone size, CDR3 protein, CDR3 DNA. The D gene is left open where the match is weak. Clone size is shown for a subset of rows, as once, few, many or a class of expanded clone.

-	TRBV5-6	17	TRBJ2-3	-	CASSFVLSGQRTDTQYF	TGTGCCAGCAGCTTCGTATTAAGCGGACAGCGCACAGATACGCAGTATTTT
TRBD2	TRBV4-2	16	TRBJ2-3	once	CASSQDRTSGRDTQYF	TGTGCCAGCAGCCAAGATAGAACTAGCGGGAGAGATACGCAGTATTTT
TRBD1	TRBV27	12	TRBJ1-4	once	CATGQGGEKLFF	TGTGCCACCGGACAGGGGGGCGAAAAACTGTTTTTT
-	TRBV5-5	12	TRBJ2-2	-	CASSNFLGELFF	TGTGCCAGCAGCAATTTCCTCGGGGAGCTGTTTTTT
-	TRBV10-3	15	TRBJ1-2	-	CATSLGQPRDYGYTF	TGTGCCACGTCTCTTGGGCAGCCCCGTGACTATGGCTACACCTTC
TRBD1	TRBV4-2	15	TRBJ1-6	once	CASSPTGDRGSPLHF	TGTGCCAGCAGCCCTACAGGGGATCGGGGTTCACCCCTCCACTTT
-	TRBV7-9	14	TRBJ2-7	-	CASSSPTGSYEQYF	TGTGCCAGCAGCTCCCCGACAGGATCCTACGAGCAGTACTTC
-	TRBV25-1	14	TRBJ1-1	-	CASRQQGSHTEAFF	TGTGCCAGCAGACAACAGGGTTCCCACACTGAAGCTTTCTTT
TRBD1	TRBV11-3	15	TRBJ1-2	-	CASSPGQGQLYGYTF	TGTGCCAGCAGCCCGGGACAGGGGCAACTCTATGGCTACACCTTC
TRBD1	TRBV9	16	TRBJ2-4	-	CASSLDEGQGAGIQYF	TGTGCCAGCAGCCTTGACGAGGGACAGGGGGCGGGCATTCAGTACTTC
-	TRBV6-6	13	TRBJ1-2	-	CASSPEVGYGYTF	TGTGCCAGCAGTCCAGAGGTCGGTTATGGCTACACCTTC
TRBD1	TRBV5-6	18	TRBJ1-5	-	CASSLAWGTGVGNQPQHF	TGTGCCAGCAGCTTGGCCTGGGGGACAGGGGTTGGCAATCAGCCCCAGCATTTT
-	TRBV4-2	15	TRBJ1-5	-	CASSQDIQGYQPQHF	TGTGCCAGCAGCCAAGATATCCAGGGTTATCAGCCCCAGCATTTT
-	TRBV5-6	14	TRBJ1-6	few	CASSFSFNNSPLHF	TGTGCCAGCAGCTTCTCGTTTAATAATTCACCCCTCCACTTT
-	TRBV6-4	14	TRBJ2-1	-	CASKQLGAYNEQFF	TGTGCCAGCAAACAACTGGGAGCCTACAATGAGCAGTTCTTC
-	TRBV5-1	14	TRBJ2-5	-	CASSSMDRSETQYF	TGCGCCAGCAGCTCTATGGACAGATCAGAGACCCAGTACTTC
-	TRBV27	14	TRBJ1-2	-	CASSRQGTAGGYTF	TGTGCCAGCAGTCGTCAGGGGACCGCGGGTGGCTACACCTTC
TRBD2	TRBV19	17	TRBJ2-1	-	CASSPLFLAGSYNEQFF	TGTGCCAGTAGTCCTTTGTTCCTAGCGGGGTCGTACAATGAGCAGTTCTTC
-	TRBV2	14	TRBJ2-1	-	CASSEAPGIGEQFF	TGTGCCAGCAGTGAAGCTCCAGGGATAGGTGAGCAGTTCTTC
TRBD1	TRBV5-6	15	TRBJ1-1	-	CASSLNMGQGTEAFF	TGTGCCAGCAGCTTAAATATGGGACAGGGGACTGAGGCTTTCTTT
-	TRBV7-9	14	TRBJ1-6	-	CASMARGSNAPLHF	TGTGCCAGCATGGCAAGGGGATCTAACGCACCCCTCCACTTT
-	TRBV30	14	TRBJ2-1	-	CAWIKAEGWGEQFF	TGTGCCTGGATTAAAGCGGAGGGGTGGGGTGAGCAGTTCTTC
-	TRBV5-1	14	TRBJ2-3	-	CASSGTLSTDTQYF	TGCGCCAGCAGTGGGACATTGAGCACAGATACGCAGTATTTT
TRBD1	TRBV10-1	20	TRBJ2-7	-	CASSDTEIGPSGTEAYEQYF	TGCGCCAGCAGTGACACCGAAATAGGGCCCTCCGGGACAGAGGCCTACGAGCAGTACTTC
-	TRBV7-2	17	TRBJ1-3	-	CASLPAASHSSGNTIYF	TGTGCCAGCCTACCCGCTGCCTCCCATTCCTCTGGAAACACCATATATTTT
-	TRBV6-1	14	TRBJ2-2	-	CASSASVGTGELFF	TGTGCCAGCAGTGCTAGCGTAGGCACCGGGGAGCTGTTTTTT
-	TRBV7-9	16	TRBJ1-1	-	CASSLPPRGIDTEAFF	TGTGCCAGCAGCTTACCCCCGAGGGGGATCGACACTGAAGCTTTCTTT
TRBD1	TRBV19	16	TRBJ1-5	-	CASSTDRVVSNQPQHF	TGTGCCAGTAGTACAGACAGGGTCGTGAGCAATCAGCCCCAGCATTTT
TRBD2	TRBV6-4	14	TRBJ2-3	-	CAGSPGGSPDTQYF	TGTGCCGGCAGTCCGGGGGGGAGCCCAGATACGCAGTATTTT
-	TRBV6-1	14	TRBJ1-4	-	CASSEGRGGEKLFF	TGTGCCAGCAGTGAAGGACGGGGTGGTGAAAAACTGTTTTTT
-	TRBV6-1	14	TRBJ2-2	few	CASRVIQGTGELFF	TGTGCCAGCAGGGTAATTCAGGGTACCGGGGAGCTGTTTTTT
-	TRBV2	16	TRBJ1-4	-	CASSEASGGIREKLFF	TGTGCCAGCAGTGAAGCGAGCGGGGGAATTCGTGAAAAACTGTTTTTT
TRBD2	TRBV5-1	16	TRBJ2-7	-	CASSWGTSAPSYEQYF	TGCGCCAGCAGCTGGGGGACTAGCGCACCCTCCTACGAGCAGTACTTC
-	TRBV5-1	14	TRBJ2-5	-	CASSGRGVQETQYF	TGCGCCAGCAGCGGACGGGGAGTCCAAGAGACCCAGTACTTC
-	TRBV2	14	TRBJ2-7	-	CASSEQGQAYEQYF	TGTGCCAGCAGTGAACAGGGACAAGCCTACGAGCAGTACTTC
TRBD1	TRBV10-3	14	TRBJ2-2	-	CAISGDREAGELFF	TGTGCCATCAGCGGGGACAGGGAGGCCGGGGAGCTGTTTTTT
-	TRBV6-1	13	TRBJ2-7	-	CASATPQGREQYF	TGTGCCAGCGCAACACCACAGGGGAGGGAGCAGTACTTC
-	TRBV10-3	13	TRBJ2-7	-	CAIRQGSAYEQYF	TGTGCCATCAGACAGGGAAGCGCCTACGAGCAGTACTTC
-	TRBV7-2	15	TRBJ1-2	-	CASSPTPPGPYGYTF	TGTGCCAGCAGCCCTACCCCCCCAGGGCCCTATGGCTACACCTTC
-	TRBV19	17	TRBJ2-2	-	CASSILPRRGNTGELFF	TGTGCCAGTAGTATCCTACCCCGCAGGGGGAACACCGGGGAGCTGTTTTTT
-	TRBV5-4	15	TRBJ1-2	-	CASSYADIPNYGYTF	TGTGCCAGCAGCTACGCCGACATCCCTAACTATGGCTACACCTTC
-	TRBV11-2	16	TRBJ1-6	-	CASSQQGVGYNSPLHF	TGTGCCAGCAGCCAACAGGGAGTAGGGTATAATTCACCCCTCCACTTT
-	TRBV2	16	TRBJ1-6	-	CASSLTGAGAYSPLHF	TGTGCCAGCAGCTTAACCGGGGCAGGGGCTTATTCACCCCTCCACTTT